Listed below are T cell receptor beta chains from one sample, sequenced in a study of T cells after yellow fever vaccination. TCRdb independently ran MiXCR on the 5' RACE reads; one entry per CDR3 protein. In the table there are 250,000 or so distinct CDR3 sequences, around 3.5% of which are singletons. The material was PBMCs, obtained 15 days after the yellow fever booster vaccination. All receptors come from a man in his late teens or twenties who received the YFV17D yellow fever vaccine. CDR3s include the opening cysteine and the closing phenylalanine or tryptophan. Each record gives: CDR3 DNA, CDR3 protein, V gene, clone size, D gene, J gene. D genes are given only for firm matches. Clone size appears in some rows only: once, few, many, or a class for an expanded clone.

DNA: TGTGCCAGTAGGCCCCAAGGGGCAGGAAAACTGTTTTTT
CDR3: CASRPQGAGKLFF
V: TRBV19
size: .
D: .
J: TRBJ1-4

DNA: TGTGCCAGCAGCTTAGCGGGCCCCACGTACAATGAGCAGTTCTTC
CDR3: CASSLAGPTYNEQFF
V: TRBV7-6
size: many
D: .
J: TRBJ2-1

DNA: TGTGCCAGCAGCTCAGGACGGAAAAACACCATATATTTT
CDR3: CASSSGRKNTIYF
V: TRBV7-9
size: many
D: .
J: TRBJ1-3

DNA: TGTGCCAGCAGCCGCCGGGACAGGAGCTACAATGAGCAGTTCTTC
CDR3: CASSRRDRSYNEQFF
V: TRBV7-9
size: many
D: TRBD1
J: TRBJ2-1

DNA: TGTGCCAGCAGCTTAGCTCTAGGCGGCTCCTACAATGAGCAGTTCTTC
CDR3: CASSLALGGSYNEQFF
V: TRBV7-9
size: few
D: .
J: TRBJ2-1

DNA: TGCGCCAGCAGCTTGGGGCTTGGGGGGATCTCATACGAGCAGTACTTC
CDR3: CASSLGLGGISYEQYF
V: TRBV5-1
size: few
D: .
J: TRBJ2-7

DNA: TGCGCCAGCAGCCAAGTGGGGAGCGGGGGGGCCGTCCCCCCCATTATGCAGTATTTT
CDR3: CASSQVGSGGAVPPIMQYF
V: TRBV4-3
size: many
D: TRBD2
J: TRBJ2-3

DNA: TGCGCCAGCAGCTTAGGAGGGACAGCCCAAGAGGAGCAGTACTTC
CDR3: CASSLGGTAQEEQYF
V: TRBV5-1
size: many
D: .
J: TRBJ2-7

DNA: TGCGCCAGCAGCCCCAACCATGGGGACTATGGCTACACCTTC
CDR3: CASSPNHGDYGYTF
V: TRBV4-1
size: many
D: .
J: TRBJ1-2

DNA: TGCAGCGTTGAGTGGCCCGGGGAGACCCAGTACTTC
CDR3: CSVEWPGETQYF
V: TRBV29-1
size: many
D: .
J: TRBJ2-5

DNA: TGCGCCAGCAGCTCAGCGGATGGCACAGATACGCAGTATTTT
CDR3: CASSSADGTDTQYF
V: TRBV5-1
size: .
D: .
J: TRBJ2-3

DNA: TGTGCCAGCAGCTTAAGGAACAGGGGTACAGATACGCAGTATTTT
CDR3: CASSLRNRGTDTQYF
V: TRBV7-3
size: many
D: TRBD1
J: TRBJ2-3

DNA: TGTGCCAGCTCACAATCGACTTCCGGGAATGAGCAGTTCTTC
CDR3: CASSQSTSGNEQFF
V: TRBV18
size: many
D: .
J: TRBJ2-1

DNA: TGTGCCAGCAGCTTACGGGAAGCTGGAGATACGCAGTATTTT
CDR3: CASSLREAGDTQYF
V: TRBV7-2
size: many
D: .
J: TRBJ2-3

DNA: TGCGCCAGCAGCTCAGACGGACTAGCGGGGGGGGCAGATACGCAGTATTTT
CDR3: CASSSDGLAGGADTQYF
V: TRBV5-1
size: many
D: TRBD2
J: TRBJ2-3

DNA: TGTGCCAGCTCACCGACAGGGGATAATGAAAAACTGTTTTTT
CDR3: CASSPTGDNEKLFF
V: TRBV18
size: few
D: TRBD1
J: TRBJ1-4

DNA: TGCGCCAGCAGCCTGGACAGGGGAATCGATGAGCAGTTCTTC
CDR3: CASSLDRGIDEQFF
V: TRBV5-1
size: many
D: TRBD1
J: TRBJ2-1

DNA: TGTGCCAGCTCAGGCGAGGGGGTCTGGGAAGAGACCCAGTACTTC
CDR3: CASSGEGVWEETQYF
V: TRBV18
size: many
D: .
J: TRBJ2-5

DNA: TGCGCCAGCAGGGAAGGACTTGGGGCTAATGAAAAACTGTTTTTT
CDR3: CASREGLGANEKLFF
V: TRBV5-1
size: many
D: .
J: TRBJ1-4

DNA: TGTGCCAGCAGCTTAACCCCCCCTGGGCGGCCATCGATGGCGTACGAGCAGTACTTC
CDR3: CASSLTPPGRPSMAYEQYF
V: TRBV7-2
size: many
D: .
J: TRBJ2-7

DNA: TGCAGTGCTAGAGACGCCACCAATAATTCACCCCTCCACTTT
CDR3: CSARDATNNSPLHF
V: TRBV20-1
size: many
D: .
J: TRBJ1-6

DNA: TGTGCCAGCAGCGGCCGGGGACGGGGGAACACCGGGGAGCTGTTTTTT
CDR3: CASSGRGRGNTGELFF
V: TRBV7-8
size: many
D: .
J: TRBJ2-2

DNA: TGTGCCAGCAGCCTATGGGCCGGAGGGTCAGGGGAGCTGTTTTTT
CDR3: CASSLWAGGSGELFF
V: TRBV7-9
size: many
D: .
J: TRBJ2-2

DNA: TGTGCCACCAGCAGATATGAGAATGAAGCTTTCTTT
CDR3: CATSRYENEAFF
V: TRBV15
size: many
D: .
J: TRBJ1-1

DNA: TGTGCTAGTGGTACTACACAGGGGGTTGCCAAAAACATTCAGTACTTC
CDR3: CASGTTQGVAKNIQYF
V: TRBV12-5
size: few
D: TRBD1
J: TRBJ2-4

DNA: TGTGCCAGCAGAAATGACAGGGGAGGGGAGACCCAGTACTTC
CDR3: CASRNDRGGETQYF
V: TRBV12-3/TRBV12-4
size: many
D: .
J: TRBJ2-5

DNA: TGTGCCAGCAGCTTAGGACTCACTAGCGGGGGCGAGGGGGAGACCCAGTACTTC
CDR3: CASSLGLTSGGEGETQYF
V: TRBV7-2
size: few
D: TRBD2
J: TRBJ2-5

DNA: TGCGCCAGCAGCCCCCCTGGAGTCGGGGGGGCCAACGTCCTGACTTTC
CDR3: CASSPPGVGGANVLTF
V: TRBV5-1
size: many
D: .
J: TRBJ2-6

DNA: TGTGCCAGCAGCAACAGGGTAACCGGGGAGCTGTTTTTT
CDR3: CASSNRVTGELFF
V: TRBV7-9
size: many
D: .
J: TRBJ2-2

DNA: TGTGCCACCAGCAGATCCCTGGACGGTCTGCTTACGGACTATGGCTACACCTTC
CDR3: CATSRSLDGLLTDYGYTF
V: TRBV15
size: few
D: .
J: TRBJ1-2

DNA: TGCAGTGGCCCCCAAGACGGAGATGAGCAGTTCTTC
CDR3: CSGPQDGDEQFF
V: TRBV20-1
size: many
D: .
J: TRBJ2-1

DNA: TGTGCCAGCAGCTTAGAAACAGGGGGCAATTCACCCCTCCACTTT
CDR3: CASSLETGGNSPLHF
V: TRBV7-9
size: many
D: TRBD1
J: TRBJ1-6

DNA: TGTGCCATCAGGGGACAGGGGAAACTGTTTTTT
CDR3: CAIRGQGKLFF
V: TRBV10-3
size: many
D: TRBD1
J: TRBJ1-4